These 5 T cell receptor beta chains came from one sample sequenced in a study of blood T cell repertoires in COVID-19. Measured with immunoSEQ multiplex PCR; TCRdb has only the in-frame clones, and not every one. The table shows 95,000 to 110,000 clones, with more than 80% occurring only once. Sequences were obtained from peripheral blood. The receptor set was obtained from a man aged 40-49 years with active or convalescent COVID-19.

The gene calls are TRBV30 and TRBJ2-7, with a tentative D call TRBD1 (6 bases). Germline lookup yields CDR1 GTSNPN and CDR2 SVGIG (reference sequence). V was cut by 4 bases and J by 1 base, with 14 bases left in between. There are 14 residues in the CDR3. This CDR3 is CAWNTGTQSYEQYF. CDR3 DNA sequence: TGTGCCTGGAATACCGGGACACAATCCTACGAGCAGTACTTC.

This clone occurred once. The V gene is TRBV10-3, the J gene TRBJ1-2; no firm D call. The CDR3 spans 14 residues. Germline CDR1 reads ENHRY; CDR2 reads SYGVKD. The germline V and J ends were trimmed by 6 bases and 0 bases, with 11 bases remaining between them. CDR3 in DNA: TGTGCCATCAGAGGGAGGGAAGCTAACTATGGCTACACCTTC. It yields the protein CAIRGREANYGYTF.

The CDR3 bases are TGTGCCAGCAGTTTAGAACAGAGCTCTGGAAACACCATATATTTT. Its protein is CASSLEQSSGNTIYF. This chain links TRBV28 with TRBJ1-3, with D unresolved. The germline V and J ends were trimmed by 2 bases and 0 bases, with 8 bases remaining between them. CDR3 length: 15 residues. Germline CDR1 is MDHEN and CDR2 is SYDVKM.

V gene TRBV7-2 combines with J gene TRBJ1-5; tentatively, D is TRBD1 (6 bases). V lost 7 bases to trimming and J lost 0 bases, with 16 bases between them. CDR3 length: 16 amino acids. Germline V CDR1 and CDR2: SGHTA, FQGNSA. The DNA for the CDR3 is TGTGCCAGCACCCCGGACAGCCCTTATAGCAATCAGCCCCAGCATTTT. Amino acids: CASTPDSPYSNQPQHF.

J is TRBJ1-1 and V is TRBV7-9, with D uncertain. V shed 3 bases and J shed 4 bases, with 6 bases lying between them. The CDR3 has 12 residues. Germline assignment: CDR1 SEHNR and CDR2 FQNEAQ (reference sequence). DNA of the CDR3: TGTGCCAGCAGCTTGGCGGCCACTGAAGCTTTCTTT. This encodes CASSLAATEAFF.